Shown below are 15 T cell receptor beta chains from a single sample sequenced in a study of Tregs in tolerant kidney transplant recipients. This table comes from immunoSEQ multiplex PCR, and its TCRdb copy is limited to in-frame clones, with some not included. This sample has about 59,000 clones, with around 83% found just once. The specimen sequenced was CD4+ T cells from blood. Source of these receptors: a human donor in good health.

The count of this clone is one. The CDR3 region has the DNA TGTGCCAGCAGCAGATGGGCGGGGCCCACAGATACGCAGTATTTT. Residues: CASSRWAGPTDTQYF. The gene calls are TRBV13 and TRBJ2-3; the D gene is possibly TRBD2 (6 bases). The germline V gene encodes CDR1 PRHDT and CDR2 FYEKMQ (reference sequence). This CDR3 region has 15 residues. Trimming removed 5 bases from V and 2 bases from J, with 14 bases in between.

The chain recombines TRBV30 with TRBJ2-1; the D is unclear. V lost 0 bases and J 7 bases, leaving 4 bases between the germline ends. The length of the CDR3 is 11 residues. Germline V gene lookup returns CDR1 GTSNPN and CDR2 SVGIG (reference sequence). Here the CDR3 DNA reads TGTGCCTGGAGTGTTCTGAATGAGCAGTTCTTC. Its protein product is CAWSVLNEQFF.

The rearrangement links TRBV6-6 to TRBJ2-7; a weak D match, TRBD2 (5 bases). Germline loops: CDR1 MNHNY, CDR2 SVGAGI (reference sequence). The germline V and J ends were trimmed by 7 bases and 5 bases, with 12 bases remaining between them. The CDR3 loop spans 12 amino acids. Written as DNA, the CDR3 is TGTGCCAGCACTCGGGGTCCCAACGAGCAGTACTTC. Amino acids: CASTRGPNEQYF.

Of note for this clone: At the DNA level, this CDR3 is encoded by other sequences in the same sample as well. V usage is TRBV5-1 and J usage is TRBJ1-5; TRBD1 agrees at 7 bases. V lost 0 bases, J lost 5 bases, and 2 bases stayed unmatched. This CDR3 has 14 residues. Germline CDR1 SGHRS, CDR2 YFSETQ. This CDR3 is CASSLGQGDQPQHF. In DNA form, the CDR3 reads TGCGCCAGCAGCTTGGGCCAGGGGGATCAGCCCCAGCATTTT.

This clone was detected only once. CDR3 DNA sequence: TGTGCCAGCAGCCCGGTTACGGGACTGGGCTCTGGGGCCAACGTCCTGACTTTC. Its protein product is CASSPVTGLGSGANVLTF. V and J are TRBV7-8 and TRBJ2-6; D might be TRBD2 (6 bases). The CDR3 consists of 18 residues. V gave up 5 bases and J gave up 0 bases, with 17 bases separating them. Germline V gene lookup returns CDR1 SGHVS and CDR2 FQNEAQ.

The chain links TRBV5-6 to TRBJ2-7, with D maybe TRBD2 (5 bases). The CDR3 contains 13 residues. Germline CDR1 reads SGHDT; CDR2 reads YYEEEE. V was pared by 2 bases and J by 3 bases, with 9 bases between. The CDR3 loop reads CASSLGLNYEQYF. The CDR3 coding sequence is TGTGCCAGCAGCTTAGGACTCAACTACGAGCAGTACTTC.

The gene calls are TRBV19 and TRBJ2-3; D uncertain. The CDR3 has 13 residues. Trimming pared 3 bases from V and 4 bases from J, leaving 8 bases between. Germline assignment: CDR1 LNHDA and CDR2 SQIVND (reference sequence). The CDR3 sequence is CASSMRWADTQYF. For the CDR3, the DNA is TGTGCCAGTAGTATGCGCTGGGCAGATACGCAGTATTTT.

The V gene is TRBV19, the J gene TRBJ2-7; 12 bases line up with TRBD2. The trim removed 5 bases at V and 4 bases at J, leaving 6 bases unmatched. This CDR3 has 15 residues. The germline V gene has CDR1 LNHDA and CDR2 SQIVND (reference sequence). The CDR3 nucleotides are TGTGCCAGTAGTTCTCGACTAGCGGGAGCGTACGAGCAGTACTTC. Translated, it gives CASSSRLAGAYEQYF.

This clone was picked up a small number of times. The chain has TRBV4-1 and TRBJ1-5; D is unclear. The CDR3 sequence is 13 residues long. Deletions cut 1 base from V and 7 bases from J, with 8 bases between. CDR1 and CDR2 from the germline V gene are MGHRA and YSYEKL. CDR3 loop: CASSQGRAQPQHF. CDR3 bases: TGCGCCAGCAGCCAAGGCCGGGCCCAGCCCCAGCATTTT.

CDR3 region: CASSRGTSGDEQFF. The CDR3 DNA sequence: TGTGCCAGTAGTAGGGGGACTAGCGGGGATGAGCAGTTCTTC. The genes are TRBV19 and TRBJ2-1, with 13 bases fitting TRBD2. CDR3 length: 14 amino acids. In germline, CDR1 is LNHDA, CDR2 SQIVND (reference sequence). Losses at the gene ends were 4 bases for V and 8 bases for J; bases not matched to a gene: 2.

V and J are TRBV7-7 and TRBJ2-5; weak D call: TRBD1 (6 bases). The ends were cut back, 5 bases at V and 3 bases at J, with 16 bases in the middle. Germline loops: CDR1 SSHAT, CDR2 FNYEAQ (reference sequence). The CDR3 has 15 residues. The CDR3 nucleotides read TGTGCCAGCAGCCCTTCGTTCACAGGGAAAGAGACCCAGTACTTC. Encoded protein: CASSPSFTGKETQYF.

This chain uses TRBV29-1 with TRBJ2-2; 10 bases align to TRBD2. This CDR3 has 14 amino acids. Germline lookup yields CDR1 SQVTM and CDR2 ANQGSEA. V lost 6 bases to trimming and J lost 4 bases; unmatched junction nucleotides: 5. The CDR3 bases are TGCAGCGTCGCTAGCGGGAGCGGCACCGGGGAGCTGTTTTTT. This codes for CSVASGSGTGELFF.

The chain employs TRBV6-5 and TRBJ1-1, with D hard to call. V dropped 6 bases and J dropped 7 bases, with 15 bases sitting between them. The CDR3 totals 13 residues. Per the germline V gene, CDR1 is MNHEY and CDR2 is SVGAGI. CDR3 region: CASSPVVRDEAFF. The CDR3 DNA reads as TGTGCCAGCAGCCCCGTGGTTCGGGATGAAGCTTTCTTT.

This chain connects TRBV4-1 to TRBJ1-2, with 7 bases that match TRBD1. Germline V gives CDR1 MGHRA, CDR2 YSYEKL. The CDR3 consists of 13 residues. Unmatched junction bases numbered 7, after V lost 6 bases and J lost 6 bases. The CDR3 loop reads CASRGGRVDGYTF. CDR3 DNA sequence: TGCGCCAGCAGAGGGGGCAGGGTGGATGGCTACACCTTC.

The V gene is TRBV6-5, the J gene TRBJ2-5, with 9 bases lining up with TRBD1. This CDR3 comprises 13 residues. V was clipped by 3 bases and J by 11 bases; unmatched bases: 7. Looked up from germline, CDR1 is MNHEY and CDR2 is SVGAGI. CDR3 region: CASSYGQGFSQYF. The CDR3, as DNA: TGTGCCAGCAGTTATGGACAGGGGTTCTCGCAGTACTTC.